Here is one TCR beta chain with its context. The repertoire was sequenced with immunoSEQ multiplex PCR; TCRdb's copy has only in-frame clones and lacks some. The sample records around 30,000 clones, more than 65% being singletons. The sample originates from a study of PD-L1 blockade in urothelial cancer. CDR3 length equals 14 residues. Trimming took off 3 bases at V and 4 bases at J, with 15 bases between the two ends. Germline-derived CDR1 and CDR2 are GTSNPN and SVGIG (reference sequence). The source was PBMCs, collected around atezolizumab (anti-PD-L1) treatment. This receptor was obtained from a man aged 55 to 70 with urothelial cancer. The chain uses TRBV30 and TRBJ1-2, with D possibly matching TRBD1 (5 bases). CDR3 amino acids: CAWRPDSRGYGYTF. DNA of the CDR3: TGTGCCTGGAGACCCGACAGTAGGGGCTATGGCTACACCTTC.